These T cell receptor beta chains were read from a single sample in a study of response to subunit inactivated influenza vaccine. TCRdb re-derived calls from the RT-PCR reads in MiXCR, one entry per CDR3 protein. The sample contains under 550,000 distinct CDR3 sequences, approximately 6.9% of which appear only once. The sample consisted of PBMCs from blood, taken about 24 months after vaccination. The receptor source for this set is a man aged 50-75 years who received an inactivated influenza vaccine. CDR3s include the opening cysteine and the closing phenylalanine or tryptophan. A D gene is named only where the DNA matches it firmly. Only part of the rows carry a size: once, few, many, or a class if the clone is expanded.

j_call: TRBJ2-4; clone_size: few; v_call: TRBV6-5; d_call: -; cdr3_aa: CASSYDLKGNIQYF; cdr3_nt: TGTGCCAGCAGTTACGACCTAAAGGGAAACATTCAGTACTTC
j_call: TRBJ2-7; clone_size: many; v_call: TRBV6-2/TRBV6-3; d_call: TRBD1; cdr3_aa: CASSTRTGDRDEQYF; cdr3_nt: TGTGCCAGCAGTACTAGGACAGGGGATCGGGACGAGCAGTACTTC
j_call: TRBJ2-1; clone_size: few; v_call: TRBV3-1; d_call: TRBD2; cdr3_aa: CASSQMLAGENEQFF; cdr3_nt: TGTGCCAGCAGCCAAATGTTAGCGGGGGAAAATGAGCAGTTCTTC
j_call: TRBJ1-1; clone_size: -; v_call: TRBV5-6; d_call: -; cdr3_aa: CASSYDRRGPEAFF; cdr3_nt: TGTGCCAGCAGTTATGACAGACGGGGGCCTGAAGCTTTCTTT
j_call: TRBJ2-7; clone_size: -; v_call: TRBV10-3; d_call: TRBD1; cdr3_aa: CAISETPGQGMSYEQYF; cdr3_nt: TGTGCCATCAGTGAGACCCCGGGACAGGGGATGTCCTACGAGCAGTACTTC
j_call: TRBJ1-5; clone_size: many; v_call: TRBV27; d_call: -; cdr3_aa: CASSFMGQPQHF; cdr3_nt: TGTGCCAGCAGTTTTATGGGCCAGCCCCAGCATTTT
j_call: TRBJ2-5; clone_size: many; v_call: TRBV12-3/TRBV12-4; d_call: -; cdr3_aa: CASSWTLGGETQYF; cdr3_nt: TGTGCCAGCAGTTGGACACTAGGGGGGGAGACCCAGTACTTC
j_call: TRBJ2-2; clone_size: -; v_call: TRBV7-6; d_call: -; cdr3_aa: CASSLRDYLPNTGELFF; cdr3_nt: TGTGCCAGCAGCTTAAGAGATTATCTTCCGAACACCGGGGAGCTGTTTTTT
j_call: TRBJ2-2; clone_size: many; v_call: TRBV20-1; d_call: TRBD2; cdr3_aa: CSARVSSGGTGELFF; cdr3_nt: TGCAGTGCTAGAGTATCGAGCGGGGGTACCGGGGAGCTGTTTTTT
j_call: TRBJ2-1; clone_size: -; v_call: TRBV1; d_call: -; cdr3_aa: CTSSQVDCLSSYNEQFF; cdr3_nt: TGCACCAGCAGCCAAGTGGACTGCCTGAGCTCCTACAATGAGCAGTTCTTC
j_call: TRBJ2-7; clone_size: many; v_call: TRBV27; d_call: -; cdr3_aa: CASSRLAGAYEQYF; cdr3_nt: TGTGCCAGCAGCCGCCTGGCCGGGGCCTACGAGCAGTACTTC
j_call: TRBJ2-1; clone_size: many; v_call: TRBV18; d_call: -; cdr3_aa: CASSPRDRKGEQFF; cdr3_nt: TGTGCCAGCTCACCGAGGGATCGTAAGGGTGAGCAGTTCTTC
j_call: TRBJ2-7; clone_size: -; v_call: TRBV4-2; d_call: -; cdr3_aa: CASSQVIFYEQYF; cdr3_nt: TGTGCCAGCAGCCAAGTTATCTTCTACGAGCAGTACTTC
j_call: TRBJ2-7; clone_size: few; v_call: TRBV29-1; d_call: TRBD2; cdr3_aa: CSVEARLAGAYEQYF; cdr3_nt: TGCAGCGTTGAGGCACGACTAGCGGGGGCCTACGAGCAGTACTTC
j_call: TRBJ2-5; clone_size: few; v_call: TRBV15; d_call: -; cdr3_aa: CATSVRNSQETQYF; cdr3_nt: TGTGCCACCAGCGTCCGGAATAGCCAAGAGACCCAGTACTTC
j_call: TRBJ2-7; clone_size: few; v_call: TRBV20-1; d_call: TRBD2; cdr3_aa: CSARIRAGGAYEQYF; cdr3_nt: TGCAGTGCTAGAATTCGGGCGGGAGGGGCCTACGAGCAGTACTTC
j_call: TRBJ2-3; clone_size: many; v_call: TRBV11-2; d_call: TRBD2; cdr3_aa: CASSLTRTSYIGTQYF; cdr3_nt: TGTGCCAGCAGCCTAACAAGGACTAGCTATATTGGTACGCAGTATTTT
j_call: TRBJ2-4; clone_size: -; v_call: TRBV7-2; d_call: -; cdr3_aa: CASSPTWGGANIQYF; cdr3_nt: TGTGCCAGCAGCCCTACCTGGGGGGGGGCGAACATTCAGTACTTC
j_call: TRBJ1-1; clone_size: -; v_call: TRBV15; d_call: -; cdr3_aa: CATSRARDEAFF; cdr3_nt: TGTGCCACCAGCAGAGCCAGGGATGAAGCTTTCTTT
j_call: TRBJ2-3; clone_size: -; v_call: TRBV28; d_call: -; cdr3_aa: CASSLWTQGTDTQYF; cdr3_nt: TGTGCCAGCAGTTTATGGACCCAGGGAACAGATACGCAGTATTTT
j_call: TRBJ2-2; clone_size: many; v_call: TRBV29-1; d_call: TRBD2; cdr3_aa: CSVGTSGANTGELFF; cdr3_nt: TGCAGCGTCGGGACTAGCGGGGCGAACACCGGGGAGCTGTTTTTT
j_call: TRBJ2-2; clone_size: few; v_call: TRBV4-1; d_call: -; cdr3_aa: CASSQDNRANTGELFF; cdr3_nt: TGCGCCAGCAGCCAAGACAACAGAGCGAACACCGGGGAGCTGTTTTTT
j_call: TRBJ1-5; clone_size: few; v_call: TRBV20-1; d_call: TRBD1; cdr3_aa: CSATSGGLEPQHF; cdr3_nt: TGCAGTGCGACTTCAGGGGGTTTGGAGCCCCAGCATTTT
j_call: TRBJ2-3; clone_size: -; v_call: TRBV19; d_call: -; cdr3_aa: CASSMTGLRTDTQYF; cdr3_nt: TGTGCCAGTAGTATGACGGGTCTGCGCACAGATACGCAGTATTTT
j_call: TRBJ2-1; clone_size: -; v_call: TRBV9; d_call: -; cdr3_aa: CASSVEWDFNEQFF; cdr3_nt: TGTGCCAGCAGCGTGGAATGGGATTTCAATGAGCAGTTCTTC
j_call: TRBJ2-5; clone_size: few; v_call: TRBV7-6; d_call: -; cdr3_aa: CASSLDSAMTQETQYF; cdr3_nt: TGTGCCAGCAGCTTAGACAGCGCCATGACCCAAGAGACCCAGTACTTC
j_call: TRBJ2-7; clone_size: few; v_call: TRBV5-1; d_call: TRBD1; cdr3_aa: CASSLSGTVFWEQYF; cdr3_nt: TGCGCCAGCAGCTTGTCAGGGACAGTCTTTTGGGAGCAGTACTTC
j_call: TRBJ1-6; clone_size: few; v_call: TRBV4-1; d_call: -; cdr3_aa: CASSQTTSGLYNSPLHF; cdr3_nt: TGCGCCAGCAGCCAGACAACCTCGGGACTTTATAATTCACCCCTCCACTTT